Following are 12 T cell receptor beta chains from one sample sequenced in a study of cytomegalovirus exposure and HLA in healthy donors. The study ran its PCR with 60 Vbeta and 13 Jbeta primers. Sequencing used immunoSEQ multiplex PCR; TCRdb keeps in-frame clones, though not all of them. This table holds some 210,000 clones, about 85% found once. Sequencing was performed on PBMCs. All receptors come from a woman between 45 and 65 years old in good health and CMV-seropositive.

The chain couples TRBV29-1 to TRBJ1-5; D gene uncertain. Germline assignment: CDR1 SQVTM and CDR2 ANQGSEA. This CDR3 contains 14 residues. The V and J ends lost 6 bases and 0 bases respectively, with 12 bases between them. CDR3 sequence reads: CSVLTGYSNQPQHF. CDR3 sequence (DNA): TGCAGCGTCCTGACGGGGTATAGCAATCAGCCCCAGCATTTT.

In this sample, this clone turned up once. The gene calls are TRBV6-1 and TRBJ2-3; 11 bases are a match to TRBD2. V dropped 1 base and J dropped 4; count of bases not matched to a gene: 7. The germline V gene has CDR1 MNHNS and CDR2 SASEGT. The CDR3 sequence is 17 residues long. CDR3 residues: CASSEGFLAGGPDTQYF. The CDR3 nucleotides are TGTGCCAGCAGTGAAGGTTTTCTAGCGGGGGGCCCAGATACGCAGTATTTT.

The chain has TRBV6-6 and TRBJ1-1; the D is unclear. V was cut by 0 bases and J by 0 bases, with 11 bases left in between. Germline loops: CDR1 MNHNY, CDR2 SVGAGI (reference sequence). This CDR3 region has 16 residues. CDR3 protein: CASSYSREAMNTEAFF. Written as DNA, the CDR3 is TGTGCCAGCAGTTACTCGAGAGAGGCCATGAACACTGAAGCTTTCTTT.

The V call is TRBV6-1, the J call TRBJ2-7; the match to TRBD1 covers 11 bases. This CDR3 has 15 residues. V lost 5 bases and J lost 5; bases outside the gene matches: 8. The germline gives CDR1 MNHNS, CDR2 SASEGT. DNA for the CDR3: TGTGCCAGCAGTAAAAAGGACAGGGGGCGGCACGAGCAGTACTTC. This gives the protein CASSKKDRGRHEQYF.

In its sample, this clone was seen once. V is TRBV28 and J is TRBJ2-5; 9 positions agree with TRBD1. The J call is doubtful: the DNA matches TRBJ2-7 better. CDR3 size: 13 residues. Per germline, CDR1 MDHEN and CDR2 SYDVKM. CDR3 sequence reads: CASRTGASYEQYF. The CDR3 nucleotides read TGTGCCAGCCGGACAGGGGCATCCTACGAGCAGTACTTC.

The chain employs TRBV5-1 and TRBJ1-2; D unclear. Trimming removed 1 base from V and 3 bases from J, with 4 bases in between. The CDR3 consists of 12 residues. CDR1 is SGHRS and CDR2 is YFSETQ in the germline V gene. CDR3 sequence: CASSLPDYGYTF. The DNA of the CDR3 is TGCGCCAGCAGCTTGCCTGACTATGGCTACACCTTC.

This chain connects TRBV6-1 to TRBJ2-1; perhaps TRBD1 as D (5 bases). Germline CDR1 is MNHNS and CDR2 is SASEGT. The CDR3 runs to 17 residues. Between the trimmed V and J ends, which lost 1 base and 8 bases, there was a span of 21 bases. In nucleotides, the CDR3 is TGTGCCAGCAGTGAAGTTTGGAAACAGGTCGACGGCGATGAGCAGTTCTTC. Translation gives CASSEVWKQVDGDEQFF.

Points on this clone: Relative to the germline gene, one junction end is altered; a read error may explain this. The chain has TRBV5-4 and TRBJ2-7; 7 bases fit TRBD2. From germline, CDR1 is SGHNT and CDR2 YYREEE (reference sequence). The CDR3 runs 14 residues. CDR3 coding DNA: TGTGCCAGTAGCTTGGGGGGACTATCCTACGAGCAGTACTTC. This translates into CASSLGGLSYEQYF.

This clone was seen a few times. The V call is TRBV6-5, the J call TRBJ1-3; D remains ambiguous. Looked up from germline, CDR1 is MNHEY and CDR2 is SVGAGI. The V end lost 0 bases, the J end lost 4 bases, and 10 bases lay between the germline ends. The CDR3 contains 15 residues. CDR3 region: CASSYSMAVGNTIYF. The CDR3 DNA reads TGTGCCAGCAGTTACTCGATGGCAGTAGGAAACACCATATATTTT.

This rearrangement joins TRBV7-2 to TRBJ2-3, with 7 bases identical to TRBD1. The V segment lost 5 bases and the J segment 1 base; nucleotides outside the gene matches: 3. Germline V gives CDR1 SGHTA, CDR2 FQGNSA. The length of the CDR3 is 14 residues. The CDR3 region is CASSPGQGTDTQYF. CDR3 coding DNA: TGTGCCAGCAGCCCCGGACAGGGCACAGATACGCAGTATTTT.

The chain carries TRBV30 and TRBJ2-7; 9 bases agree with TRBD1. CDR1 and CDR2 from the germline V gene are GTSNPN and SVGIG (reference sequence). CDR3 length equals 18 residues. The junction had 14 bases not matched to a gene; V was cut back by 0 bases and J by 2 bases. The CDR3, as DNA: TGTGCCTGGAGTGTACTCCGAAGGGGACAGGGAAGGACCTACGAGCAGTACTTC. It encodes CAWSVLRRGQGRTYEQYF.

J is TRBJ1-2 and V is TRBV14; D remains ambiguous. V shed 4 bases and J shed 8 bases, with 14 bases lying between them. Per germline, CDR1 SGHDN and CDR2 FVKESK. The CDR3 totals 13 residues. The CDR3: CASSLRTREGYTF. The CDR3 DNA reads as TGTGCCAGCAGCCTCAGGACCCGGGAGGGCTACACCTTC. Looking up the rest from reference TRBV14 and TRBJ1-2 gives the full variable domain: EAGVTQFPSHSVIEKGQTVTLRCDPISGHDNLYWYRRVMGKEIKFLLHFVKESKQDESGMPNNRFLAERTGGTYSTLKVQPAELEDSGVYFCASSLRTREGYTFGSGTRLTVV.